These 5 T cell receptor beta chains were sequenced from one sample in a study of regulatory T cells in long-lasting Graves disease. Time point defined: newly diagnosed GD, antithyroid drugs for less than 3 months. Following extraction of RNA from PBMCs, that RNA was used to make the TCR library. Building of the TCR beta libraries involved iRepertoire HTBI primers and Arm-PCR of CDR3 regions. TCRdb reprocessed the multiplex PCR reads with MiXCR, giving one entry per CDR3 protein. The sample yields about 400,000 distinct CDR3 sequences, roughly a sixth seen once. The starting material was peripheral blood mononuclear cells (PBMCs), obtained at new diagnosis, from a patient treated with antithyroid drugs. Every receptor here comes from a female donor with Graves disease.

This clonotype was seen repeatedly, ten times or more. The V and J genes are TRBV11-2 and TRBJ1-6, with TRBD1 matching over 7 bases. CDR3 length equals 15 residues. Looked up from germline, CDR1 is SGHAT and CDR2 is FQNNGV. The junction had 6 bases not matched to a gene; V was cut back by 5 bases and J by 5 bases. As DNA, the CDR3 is TGTGCCAGCAGCCCTACAGGGGTGCATAATTCACCCCTCCACTTT. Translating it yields CASSPTGVHNSPLHF.

CDR3 nucleotides: TGTGCCAGCAGCTTAGGTGTCTTGGGGGGGTTTATGAACACTGAAGCTTTCTTT. It yields the protein CASSLGVLGGFMNTEAFF. The chain recombines TRBV7-2 with TRBJ1-1; D is possibly TRBD1 (5 bases). V was trimmed by 1 base and J by 0 bases, leaving 18 bases between them. The germline CDR1 and CDR2 sequences are SGHTA and FQGNSA. The CDR3 has 18 amino acids.

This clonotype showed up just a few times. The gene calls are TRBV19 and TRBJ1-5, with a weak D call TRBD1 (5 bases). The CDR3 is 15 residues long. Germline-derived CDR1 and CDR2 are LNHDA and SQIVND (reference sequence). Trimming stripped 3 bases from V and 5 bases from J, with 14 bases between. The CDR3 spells CASSIVTGHDQPQHF. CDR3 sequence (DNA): TGTGCCAGTAGTATCGTTACGGGGCATGATCAGCCCCAGCATTTT.

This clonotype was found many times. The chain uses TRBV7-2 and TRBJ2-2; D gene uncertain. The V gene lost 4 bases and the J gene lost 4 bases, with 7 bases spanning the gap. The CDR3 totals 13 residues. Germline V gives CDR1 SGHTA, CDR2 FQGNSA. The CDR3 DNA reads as TGTGCCAGCAGCTCCGCCCCCACCGGGGAGCTGTTTTTT. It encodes CASSSAPTGELFF.

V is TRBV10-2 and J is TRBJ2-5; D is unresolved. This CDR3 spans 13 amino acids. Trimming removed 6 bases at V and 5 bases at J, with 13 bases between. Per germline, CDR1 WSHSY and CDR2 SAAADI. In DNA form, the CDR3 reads TGCGCCAGCAGGGTGAATTGGTGGGAGACCCAGTACTTC. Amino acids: CASRVNWWETQYF.